This T cell receptor beta chain stems from a study of regulatory T cells in long-lasting Graves disease. Turning to the study itself: Antithyroid drugs had been given to newly diagnosed Graves' patients for under 3 months.

Relying on iRepertoire HTBI primers and Arm-PCR of CDR3 regions, the team built TCR beta libraries. Original data processing: In the combined samples, approximately 64 TRBV and 14 TRBJ segments were identified. TCRdb fed the multiplex PCR reads into MiXCR, producing one record per CDR3 protein. These V and J calls rely on TCRdb rather than the paper's analysis. The sample records roughly 220,000 distinct CDR3 sequences, about 16% being singletons. Study-level points and caveats: Limited sample numbers may have lowered accuracy.

This clonotype was detected ten times or more. Antigen specificity is unknown. Time point here: newly diagnosed GD, antithyroid drugs for less than 3 months. RNA from PBMCs was the source of the TCR library. American Thyroid Association guidelines were used to diagnose Graves' disease. V lost 4 bases, J lost 4 bases, and 17 bases lay in between. Germline CDR1 is LGHDT and CDR2 is YNNKEL (reference sequence). This CDR3 contains 16 residues. Source: peripheral blood mononuclear cells (PBMCs), taken at new diagnosis, from a patient treated with antithyroid drugs. The chain uses TRBV3-1 and TRBJ2-1; no clear D gene. The source of this sequence is a female donor with Graves disease. CDR3 in DNA: TGTGCCAGCAGCCCCGTGGGCACGGAGAAGTACAATGAGCAGTTCTTC. It is translated as CASSPVGTEKYNEQFF.